Detailed here is one T cell receptor (beta chain). Its antigen is not known. CDR1 ENHRY and CDR2 SYGVKD come from the germline V gene. The CDR3 runs 14 residues. The data stem from a study of tumor-infiltrating lymphocytes in primary liver carcinoma. The study's findings and limits: Tumor top-250-clone fraction significantly exceeded that of blood (p = 0.039).

Between roughly 18 and 30 mg of unsorted bulk tissue served as the source from which RNA and DNA were co-extracted. cDNA specific to TCR beta was made from approximately 500 ng of total RNA, with a constant-region primer employed for priming. Employing slightly modified ARM-PCR, three nested multiplex PCR rounds were run, and these gave rise to the TCR beta libraries. Investigators reported that the first two PCR rounds, at 10 cycles each, used TRBV1-TRBV30 forward primers with a C-beta reverse primer. TCRdb fed the multiplex PCR reads into MiXCR, producing one record per CDR3 protein. Here the sample spans just under 95,000 distinct CDR3 sequences, 68% being singletons.

Sequencing used tumor-adjacent normal liver tissue. The chain carries TRBV10-3 and TRBJ2-2; tentatively, D is TRBD1 (5 bases). The sequence derives from a man between 35 and 55 years old with primary liver carcinoma and hepatitis B virus infection. CDR3 in DNA: TGTCTCATCAGTGAGTCCAGGGATGACGGGGAGCTGTTTTTT. Amino acids: CLISESRDDGELFF.